Here is one T cell receptor (beta chain) with its context. The target antigen is unknown. The sample is drawn from a study of CD8 T cells in ankylosing spondylitis. Each CDR3 protein is one row after TCRdb ran MiXCR on the 5' RACE reads. This sample has a few hundred thousand distinct CDR3 sequences, with 8% found just once. CDR3 size: 16 residues. Germline CDR1 and CDR2: MNHNS and SASEGT. After removal of 6 bases from V and 3 bases from J, the junction contained 7 bases not matched to a gene. Study-level results: Apparently characteristic of ankylosing spondylitis blood was a TCR beta motif (fewer than 10 highly homologous variants).

The sequence derives from a male donor with ankylosing spondylitis. The chain recombines TRBV6-1 with TRBJ2-6, with 8 bases fitting TRBD1. Specimen: blood, either unsorted or a sorted T cell fraction (not recorded which). CDR3 residues: CASSSTGVGGANVLTF. The CDR3 DNA is TGTGCCAGCAGCTCGACAGGGGTTGGTGGGGCCAACGTCCTGACTTTC.